The rows below give T cell receptor beta chains drawn from one sample of a study of regulatory T cells in long-lasting Graves disease. TCRdb used MiXCR to reprocess the multiplex PCR reads, holding one entry per CDR3 protein. This sample has more than 300,000 distinct CDR3 sequences; around 15% occur once, and the top ten carry 20% to 25%. The same specimen was also included in a second study, on T cells in Graves' hyperthyroidism and ophthalmopathy.

Specimen: peripheral blood mononuclear cells (PBMCs), collected at new diagnosis, from a patient treated with antithyroid drugs. Receptor source: a woman between 18 and 29 years old with Graves disease. Each CDR3 is given with its conserved first and last residue. Clone size is stated in some rows and not others, as once, few, many or a class when expanded.

many | TRBV5-1 | CASSQDTATEAFF
many | TRBV18 | CASSPLLDSYEQYF
NA | TRBV20-1 | CSARDRLAGGPYEQYF
few | TRBV30 | CAWSKGGSSYEQYF
many | TRBV20-1 | CSASSSEAYNEQFF
NA | TRBV28 | CASTMFTEAFF
few | TRBV18 | CASSPLGAAGIDEQFF
NA | TRBV11-3 | CASSSGTRAEAFF
many | TRBV2 | CATRGTGNTEAFF
many | TRBV6-1 | CASSPPAGLAGRETQYF
many | TRBV5-1 | CASSLANVGSSEQYF
NA | TRBV7-8 | CASSLGGGTSSYEQYF
few | TRBV7-9 | CASSPQGRDSYNEQFF
NA | TRBV11-1 | CASSLYAGDGYTF
many | TRBV6-1 | CASSESGNHGELFF
NA | TRBV7-8 | CASSYLAGGGTGELFF
few | TRBV9 | CASSETGLFEQYF
NA | TRBV15 | CATSRDLRGYNQPQHF
few | TRBV6-2/TRBV6-3 | CASSYRGQAYEQYF
NA | TRBV29-1 | CSVPRVPNTEAFF
many | TRBV11-1 | CASSPRDRGIPEAFF
NA | TRBV12-3/TRBV12-4 | CASSWSSGGMYDEQFF
NA | TRBV5-1 | CASSFTGPSYNEQFF
many | TRBV30 | CALAGGRTDTQYF
few | TRBV9 | CASRGQGGEEQFF
many | TRBV18 | CASSPRSGASYEQYF
few | TRBV20-1 | CSADQRYTGELFF
few | TRBV6-1 | CASSASSGTGDQPQHF
few | TRBV6-4 | CASSVDDTGELFF
few | TRBV28 | CASTRGGSEEKLFF
NA | TRBV6-1 | CASSIGGHQPQHF
NA | TRBV5-1 | CASSYKPGQGDYGYTF
many | TRBV5-1 | CASSPRGEAEAFF
many | TRBV13 | CASSQLNGGVPVF
NA | TRBV2 | CATKLRNGDNYGYTF
few | TRBV20-1 | CSARDVRRILQGLNTEAFF
NA | TRBV7-2 | CASSSDVGPQHF
many | TRBV30 | CAWSSERQGIYNEQFF
NA | TRBV5-4 | CASSLRIGSTDTQYF
many | TRBV6-1 | CASGSGTGIEQYF
few | TRBV7-9 | CASSARTAANTEAFF
many | TRBV27 | CASRADRGESSYNEQFF
NA | TRBV6-2/TRBV6-3 | CASSKGQGAPGTDTQYF
few | TRBV19 | CASTDGTRDEAFF
many | TRBV15 | CATSRDRGTGTDTQYF
few | TRBV4-1 | CASSQDVGTANYGYTF
many | TRBV18 | CASSPRQDYEQYF
many | TRBV7-2 | CASSSTSGGTNEQFF
NA | TRBV11-3 | CASSLDGLAGSYNEQFF
many | TRBV6-2/TRBV6-3 | CASSVTPEVGEQYF
NA | TRBV28 | CASTLSGQFGGYTF